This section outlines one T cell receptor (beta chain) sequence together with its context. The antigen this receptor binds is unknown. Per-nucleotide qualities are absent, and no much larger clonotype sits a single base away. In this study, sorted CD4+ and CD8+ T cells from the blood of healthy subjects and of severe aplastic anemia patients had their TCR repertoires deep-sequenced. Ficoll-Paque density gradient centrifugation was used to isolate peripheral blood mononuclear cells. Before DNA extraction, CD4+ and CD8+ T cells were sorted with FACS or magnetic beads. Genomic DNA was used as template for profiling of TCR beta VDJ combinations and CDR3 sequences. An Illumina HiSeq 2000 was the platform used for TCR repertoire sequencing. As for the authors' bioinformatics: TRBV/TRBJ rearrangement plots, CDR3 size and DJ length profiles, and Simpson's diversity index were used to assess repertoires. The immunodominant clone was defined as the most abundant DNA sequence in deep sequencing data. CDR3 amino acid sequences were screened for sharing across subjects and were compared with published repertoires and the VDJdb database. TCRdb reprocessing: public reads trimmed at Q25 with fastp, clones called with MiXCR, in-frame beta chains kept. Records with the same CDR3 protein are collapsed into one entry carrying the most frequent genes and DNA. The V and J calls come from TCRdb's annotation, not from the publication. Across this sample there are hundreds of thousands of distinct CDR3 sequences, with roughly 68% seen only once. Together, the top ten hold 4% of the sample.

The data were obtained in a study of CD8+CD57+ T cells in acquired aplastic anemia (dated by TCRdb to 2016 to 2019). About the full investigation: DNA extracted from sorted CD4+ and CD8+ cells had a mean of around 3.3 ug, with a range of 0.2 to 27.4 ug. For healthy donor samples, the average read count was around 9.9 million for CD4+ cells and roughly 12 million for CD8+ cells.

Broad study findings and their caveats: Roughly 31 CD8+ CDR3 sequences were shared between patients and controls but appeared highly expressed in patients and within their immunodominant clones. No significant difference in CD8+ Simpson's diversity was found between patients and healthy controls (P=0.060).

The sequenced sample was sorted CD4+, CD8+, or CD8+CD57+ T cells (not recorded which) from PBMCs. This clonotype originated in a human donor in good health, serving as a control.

The CDR3 reads CASSDSRGYGYTF. The sequence in DNA is TGTGCCAGCAGTGACTCCCGGGGGTATGGCTACACCTTC. Here the chain combines TRBV2 and TRBJ1-2; 5 matching bases give a weak D call of TRBD1. Its CDR3 holds 13 amino acids, cysteine through phenylalanine. Left in the record is the CDR3 DNA by itself, 39 bases read in frame from the first base. V drops 3 bases and J drops 5 bases, leaving 10 bases in between. From the germline V gene, CDR1 is SNHLY and CDR2 is FYNNEI.